These T cell receptor beta chains were read from a single sample in a study of immune evolution from preneoplasia to lung adenocarcinoma. The assay was immunoSEQ multiplex PCR, and TCRdb's table has in-frame clones only and misses some. The table has fewer than 6,000 clones, under 85% seen once. The sample taken for sequencing was FFPE minimally invasive lung adenocarcinoma tissue. These receptors were taken from a person in their 70s with lung adenocarcinoma. CDR3s include the opening cysteine and the closing phenylalanine or tryptophan. Fields, in order: V gene, J gene, CDR3 length, clone size, D gene, CDR3 protein, CDR3 DNA. A D gene is named only where the DNA matches it firmly. The size of a clone is reported for some rows only, either as once, few or many, or as a class for expanded clones.

>TRBV7-2|TRBJ1-2|16|few|TRBD1
CASRSPGQGSGYGYTF
TGTGCCAGCAGGTCCCCGGGACAGGGTTCGGGCTATGGCTACACCTTC
>TRBV7-9|TRBJ2-7|13|NA|NA
CASSPQGRYEQYF
TGTGCCAGCAGCCCTCAGGGAAGGTACGAGCAGTACTTC
>TRBV4-2|TRBJ2-5|15|NA|TRBD1
CASSPLDRGLVTQYF
TGTGCCAGCAGCCCCCTGGACAGGGGTTTGGTGACCCAGTACTTC
>TRBV7-8|TRBJ2-5|13|few|NA
CASSSWTEETQYF
TGTGCCAGCAGCTCTTGGACAGAAGAGACCCAGTACTTC
>TRBV6-6|TRBJ1-2|13|NA|NA
CASSSSGGRGYTF
TGTGCCAGCAGTTCCTCCGGCGGGCGCGGCTACACCTTC
>TRBV9|TRBJ2-1|17|NA|TRBD2
CASSVAPTSGLNNEQFF
TGTGCCAGCAGCGTAGCCCCGACTAGCGGGCTTAACAATGAGCAGTTCTTC
>TRBV21-1|TRBJ2-7|15|few|NA
CASSKRQEYVYEQYF
TGTGCCAGCAGCAAAAGACAGGAGTACGTTTACGAGCAGTACTTC
>TRBV7-3|TRBJ2-2|17|NA|NA
CASSLKCGTLEHRGAVF
TGTGCCAGCAGCTTAAAATGTGGGACACTTGAACACCGGGGAGCTGTTTTT
>TRBV28|TRBJ2-7|13|once|TRBD1
CASSLDRGDEQYF
TGTGCCAGCAGTCTAGACAGGGGGGACGAGCAGTACTTC
>TRBV21-1|TRBJ2-3|16|NA|NA
CASSKEAGAGTDTQYF
TGTGCCAGCAGCAAAGAAGCGGGGGCGGGCACAGATACGCAGTATTTT
>TRBV5-1|TRBJ2-5|15|NA|TRBD2
CASRDLAGGGETQYF
TGCGCCAGCCGGGATCTAGCGGGAGGAGGGGAGACCCAGTACTTC
>TRBV9|TRBJ2-7|15|NA|NA
CASSVGPDYSYEQYF
TGTGCCAGCAGCGTAGGTCCGGACTACTCCTACGAGCAGTACTTC
>TRBV10-3|TRBJ1-4|14|NA|NA
CAISEGATNEKLFF
TGTGCCATCAGTGAGGGCGCAACTAATGAAAAACTGTTTTTT
>TRBV4-1|TRBJ1-5|15|NA|NA
CASSQDRAGGQPQHF
TGCGCCAGCAGCCAAGATAGGGCAGGAGGGCAGCCCCAGCATTTT
>TRBV5-4|TRBJ1-2|13|NA|NA
CASSLVEGKGYTF
TGTGCCAGCAGCTTGGTCGAGGGAAAAGGCTACACCTTC
>TRBV29-1|TRBJ1-2|14|NA|NA
CSVDSDEGSYGYTF
TGCAGCGTTGACTCGGATGAGGGGTCCTATGGCTACACCTTC
>TRBV4-1|TRBJ2-2|17|NA|NA
CASSQDLRRQTVGELFF
TGCGCCAGCAGCCAAGATCTCAGAAGACAGACCGTGGGGGAGCTGTTTTTT
>TRBV7-6|TRBJ2-2|16|NA|TRBD1
CASSLRVTGSAGELFF
TGTGCCAGCAGCTTAAGGGTGACAGGGTCGGCCGGGGAGCTGTTTTTT
>TRBV27|TRBJ1-5|13|NA|NA
CASSRYGGQPQHF
TGTGCCAGCAGTCGCTACGGGGGTCAGCCCCAGCATTTT
>TRBV4-2|TRBJ2-3|14|once|NA
CASSQGGLPDTQYF
TGTGCCAGCAGCCAGGGAGGACTACCAGATACGCAGTATTTT
>TRBV5-5|TRBJ2-7|15|few|NA
CASSTIMTGYYEQYF
TGTGCCAGCAGCACTATTATGACAGGATACTACGAGCAGTACTTC
>TRBV20-1|TRBJ1-2|11|NA|NA
CSARQGQGYTF
TGCAGTGCTAGACAGGGACAAGGCTACACCTTC